This section outlines one T cell receptor beta chain sequence together with its context. Vbeta (60) and Jbeta (13) primers were used in the PCR. Sequencing used immunoSEQ multiplex PCR; TCRdb keeps in-frame clones, though not all of them. The sample lists about 37,000 clones, about 67% seen once, with approximately 6.3% in the top ten. The sample belongs to a study of cytomegalovirus exposure and HLA in healthy donors. Germline V gene sequence: CDR1 MNHEY, CDR2 SMNVEV (reference sequence). The trim removed 4 bases at V and 4 bases at J, leaving 8 bases unmatched. CDR3 size: 16 residues. The specimen sequenced was PBMCs. The chain has TRBV27 and TRBJ1-4, with TRBD1 matching over 8 bases. The sequence was obtained from a man aged 30 to 39 in good health and CMV-seronegative. For the CDR3, the DNA is TGTGCCAGCAGTTCCATCCCAGGGACAGGTAATGAAAAACTGTTTTTT. Encoded protein: CASSSIPGTGNEKLFF.